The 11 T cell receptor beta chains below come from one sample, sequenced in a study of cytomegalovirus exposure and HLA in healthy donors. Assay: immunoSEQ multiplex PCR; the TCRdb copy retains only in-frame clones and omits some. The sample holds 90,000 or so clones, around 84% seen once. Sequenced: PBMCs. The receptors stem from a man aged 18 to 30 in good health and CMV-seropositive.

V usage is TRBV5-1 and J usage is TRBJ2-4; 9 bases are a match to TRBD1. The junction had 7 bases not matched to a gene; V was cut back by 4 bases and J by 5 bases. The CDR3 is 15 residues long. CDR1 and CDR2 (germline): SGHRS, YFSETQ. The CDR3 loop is CASSLGQGFQNIQYF. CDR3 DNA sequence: TGCGCCAGCAGCCTTGGACAGGGGTTCCAAAACATTCAGTACTTC.

The CDR3 region has the DNA TGCGCCAGCAGCCTAGGACAGGGGGTCTACGAGCAGTACGTC. This sequence encodes CASSLGQGVYEQYV. This rearrangement joins TRBV4-1 to TRBJ2-7, with 10 bases lining up with TRBD1. J lost 3 bases, V lost 4 bases, and 3 bases had no gene match. The CDR3 spans 14 residues. Germline V lookup: CDR1 MGHRA, CDR2 YSYEKL.

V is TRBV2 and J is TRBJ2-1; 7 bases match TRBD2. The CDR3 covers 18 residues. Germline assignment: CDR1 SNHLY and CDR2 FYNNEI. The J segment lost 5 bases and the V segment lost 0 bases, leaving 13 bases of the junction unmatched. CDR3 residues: CASSEAATSVKIHNEQFF. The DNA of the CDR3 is TGTGCCAGCAGTGAAGCGGCTACTAGCGTCAAGATCCACAATGAGCAGTTCTTC.

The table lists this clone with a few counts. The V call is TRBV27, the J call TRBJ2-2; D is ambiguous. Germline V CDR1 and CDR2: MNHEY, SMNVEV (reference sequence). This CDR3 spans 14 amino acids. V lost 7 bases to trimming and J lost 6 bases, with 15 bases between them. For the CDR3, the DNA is TGTGCCAGCACCGCCCGACGGGTAGCCGGGGAGCTGTTTTTT. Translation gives CASTARRVAGELFF.

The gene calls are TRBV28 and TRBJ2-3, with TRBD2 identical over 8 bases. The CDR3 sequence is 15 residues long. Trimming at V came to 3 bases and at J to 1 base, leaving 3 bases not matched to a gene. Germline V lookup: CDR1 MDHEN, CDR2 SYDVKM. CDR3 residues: CASSLETSGTDTQYF. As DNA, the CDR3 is TGTGCCAGCAGTTTGGAGACTAGCGGCACAGATACGCAGTATTTT.

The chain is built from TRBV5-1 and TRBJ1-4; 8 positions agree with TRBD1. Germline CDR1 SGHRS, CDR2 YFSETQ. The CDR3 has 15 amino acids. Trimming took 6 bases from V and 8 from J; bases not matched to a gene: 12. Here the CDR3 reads CASTDPDRGGEKLFF. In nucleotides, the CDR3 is TGCGCCAGCACCGATCCTGACAGGGGAGGAGAAAAACTGTTTTTT.

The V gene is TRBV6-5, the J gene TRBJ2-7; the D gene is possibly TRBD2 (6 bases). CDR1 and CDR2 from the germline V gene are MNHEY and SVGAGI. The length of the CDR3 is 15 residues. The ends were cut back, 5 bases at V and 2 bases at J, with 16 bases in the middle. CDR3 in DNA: TGTGCCAGCAGTCGGCTAGCGAGGGGAACCTACGAGCAGTACTTC. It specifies CASSRLARGTYEQYF.

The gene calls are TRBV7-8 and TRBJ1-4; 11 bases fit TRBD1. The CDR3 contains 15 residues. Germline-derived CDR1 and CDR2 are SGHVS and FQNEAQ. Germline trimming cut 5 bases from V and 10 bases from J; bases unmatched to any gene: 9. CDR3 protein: CASSATGTGGGKLFF. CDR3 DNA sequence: TGTGCCAGCAGCGCCACCGGGACAGGGGGAGGAAAACTGTTTTTT.

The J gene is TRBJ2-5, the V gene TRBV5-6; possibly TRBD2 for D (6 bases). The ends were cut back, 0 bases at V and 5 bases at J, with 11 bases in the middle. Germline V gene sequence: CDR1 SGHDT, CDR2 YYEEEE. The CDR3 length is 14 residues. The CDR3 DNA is TGTGCCAGCAGCTTGGCGGGAGAAGGGGAGACCCAGTACTTC. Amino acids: CASSLAGEGETQYF.

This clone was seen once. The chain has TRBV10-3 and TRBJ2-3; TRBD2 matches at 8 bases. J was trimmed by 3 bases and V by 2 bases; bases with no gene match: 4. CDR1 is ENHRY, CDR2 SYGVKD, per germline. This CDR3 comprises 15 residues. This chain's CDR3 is CAISEEAGATDTQYF. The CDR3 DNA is TGTGCCATCAGTGAGGAAGCGGGAGCAACAGATACGCAGTATTTT.

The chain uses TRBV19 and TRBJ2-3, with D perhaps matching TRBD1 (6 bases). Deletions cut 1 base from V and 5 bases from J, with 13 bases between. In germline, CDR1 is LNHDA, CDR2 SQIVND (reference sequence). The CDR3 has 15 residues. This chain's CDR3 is CASSIGQGQVDTQYF. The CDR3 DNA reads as TGTGCCAGTAGTATAGGCCAGGGGCAGGTAGATACGCAGTATTTT.